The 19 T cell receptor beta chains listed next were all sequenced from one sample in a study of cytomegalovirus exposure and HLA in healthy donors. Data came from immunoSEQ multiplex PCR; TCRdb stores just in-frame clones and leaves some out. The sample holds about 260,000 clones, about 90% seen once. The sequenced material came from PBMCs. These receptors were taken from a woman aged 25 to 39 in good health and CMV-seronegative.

The CDR3 sequence: CASSAFQGDYGYTF. CDR3 sequence (DNA): TGTGCCAGCAGCGCATTTCAGGGTGACTATGGCTACACCTTC. V and J are TRBV2 and TRBJ1-2, with D perhaps TRBD1 (5 bases). Germline V lookup: CDR1 SNHLY, CDR2 FYNNEI. V lost 6 bases, J lost 3 bases, and 14 bases lay in between. This CDR3 has 14 amino acids.

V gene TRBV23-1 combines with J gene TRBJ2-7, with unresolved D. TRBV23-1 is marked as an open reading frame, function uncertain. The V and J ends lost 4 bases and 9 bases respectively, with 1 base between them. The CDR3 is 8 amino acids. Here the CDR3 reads CASSLQYF. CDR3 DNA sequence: TGCGCCAGCAGTCTGCAGTACTTC.

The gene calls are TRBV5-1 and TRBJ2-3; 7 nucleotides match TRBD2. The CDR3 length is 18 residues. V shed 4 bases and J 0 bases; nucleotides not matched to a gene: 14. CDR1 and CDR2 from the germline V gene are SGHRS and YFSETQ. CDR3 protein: CASSPSLSSGASTDTQYF. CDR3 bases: TGCGCCAGCAGCCCAAGCCTTTCTAGCGGCGCTAGCACAGATACGCAGTATTTT. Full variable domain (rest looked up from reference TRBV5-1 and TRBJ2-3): KAGVTQTPRYLIKTRGQQVTLSCSPISGHRSVSWYQQTPGQGLQFLFEYFSETQRNKGNFPGRFSGRQFSNSRSEMNVSTLELGDSALYLCASSPSLSSGASTDTQYFGPGTRLTVL.

The CDR3 protein is CASSETGQHEQFF. CDR3 coding DNA: TGTGCCAGCAGCGAGACAGGGCAGCATGAGCAGTTCTTC. This chain uses TRBV7-6 with TRBJ2-1, with TRBD1 matching over 7 bases. CDR1 and CDR2 (germline): SGHVS, FNYEAQ. Losses at the gene ends were 5 bases for V and 8 bases for J; bases not matched to a gene: 6. This CDR3 spans 13 amino acids. The full variable domain, in which reference TRBV7-6 and TRBJ2-1 provide the parts outside the CDR3, is GAGVSQSPRYKVTKRGQDVALRCDPISGHVSLYWYRQALGQGPEFLTYFNYEAQQDKSGLPNDRFSAERPEGSISTLTIQRTEQRDSAMYRCASSETGQHEQFFGPGTRLTVL.

CDR3 loop: CASTLGTETFQETQYF. The CDR3 nucleotides are TGTGCCAGCACCCTCGGGACAGAAACCTTCCAAGAGACCCAGTACTTC. The gene calls are TRBV7-2 and TRBJ2-5; 7 nucleotides line up with TRBD1. V lost 7 bases and J lost 1; bases outside the gene matches: 12. Germline V gives CDR1 SGHTA, CDR2 FQGNSA. The length of the CDR3 is 16 residues.

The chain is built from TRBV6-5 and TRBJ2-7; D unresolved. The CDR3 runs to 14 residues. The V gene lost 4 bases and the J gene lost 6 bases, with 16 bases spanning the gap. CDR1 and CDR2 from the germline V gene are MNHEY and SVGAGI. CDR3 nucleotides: TGTGCCAGCAGTTTAAGGCCCAATTCCCGCGAGCAGTACTTC. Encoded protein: CASSLRPNSREQYF.

CDR3 sequence: CASRAQGLNQPQHF. CDR3 bases: TGTGCCAGCAGGGCACAGGGTCTCAATCAGCCCCAGCATTTT. V and J are TRBV27 and TRBJ1-5; weak D call: TRBD1 (6 bases). CDR3 size: 14 residues. Germline values: CDR1 MNHEY, CDR2 SMNVEV (reference sequence). Trimming removed 6 bases at V and 3 bases at J, with 12 bases between.

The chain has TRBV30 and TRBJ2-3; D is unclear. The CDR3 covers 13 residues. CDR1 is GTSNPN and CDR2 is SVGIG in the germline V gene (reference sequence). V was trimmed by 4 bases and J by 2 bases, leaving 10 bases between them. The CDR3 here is CAWNLGPTDTQYF. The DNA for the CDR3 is TGTGCCTGGAATTTAGGTCCCACAGATACGCAGTATTTT.

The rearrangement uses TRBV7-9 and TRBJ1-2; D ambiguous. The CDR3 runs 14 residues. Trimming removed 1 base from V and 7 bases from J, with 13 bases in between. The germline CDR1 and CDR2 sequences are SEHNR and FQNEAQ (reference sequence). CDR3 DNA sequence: TGTGCCAGCAGCTTAGATGGGGATCGGCCTGGCTACACCTTC. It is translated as CASSLDGDRPGYTF.

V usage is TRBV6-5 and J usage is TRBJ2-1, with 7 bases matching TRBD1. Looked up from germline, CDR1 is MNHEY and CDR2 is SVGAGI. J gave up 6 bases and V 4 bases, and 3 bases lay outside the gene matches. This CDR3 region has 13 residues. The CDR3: CASSSGGSNEQFF. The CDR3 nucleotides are TGTGCCAGCAGTTCAGGGGGATCCAATGAGCAGTTCTTC.

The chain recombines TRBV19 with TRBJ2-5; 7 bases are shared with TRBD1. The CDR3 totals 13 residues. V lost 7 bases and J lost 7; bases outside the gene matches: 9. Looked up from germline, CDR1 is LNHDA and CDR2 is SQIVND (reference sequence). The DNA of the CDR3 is TGTGCCAGTACCAGACAGGGATCGGGGACCCAGTACTTC. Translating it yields CASTRQGSGTQYF.

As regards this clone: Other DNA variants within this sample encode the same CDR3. The CDR3 here is CASSISETQYF. The DNA of the CDR3 is TGTGCCAGTAGTATCTCGGAGACCCAGTACTTC. This chain uses TRBV19 with TRBJ2-5; D uncertain. V was pared by 3 bases and J by 5 bases, with 4 bases between. This CDR3 comprises 11 residues. Per the germline V gene, CDR1 is LNHDA and CDR2 is SQIVND (reference sequence).

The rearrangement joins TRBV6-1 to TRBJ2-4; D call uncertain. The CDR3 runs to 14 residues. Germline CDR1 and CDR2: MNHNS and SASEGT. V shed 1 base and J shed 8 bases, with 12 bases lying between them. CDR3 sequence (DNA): TGTGCCAGCAGTGAAGGCGCAGGTCGGGACATTCAGTACTTC. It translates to CASSEGAGRDIQYF.

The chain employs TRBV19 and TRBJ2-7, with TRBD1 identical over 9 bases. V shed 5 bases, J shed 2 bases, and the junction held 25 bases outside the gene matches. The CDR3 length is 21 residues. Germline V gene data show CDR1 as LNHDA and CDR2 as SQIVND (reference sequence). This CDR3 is CASSGLGQGQHPSFFAYEQYF. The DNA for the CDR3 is TGTGCCAGTAGTGGCTTGGGACAGGGCCAACATCCCTCGTTCTTTGCCTACGAGCAGTACTTC.

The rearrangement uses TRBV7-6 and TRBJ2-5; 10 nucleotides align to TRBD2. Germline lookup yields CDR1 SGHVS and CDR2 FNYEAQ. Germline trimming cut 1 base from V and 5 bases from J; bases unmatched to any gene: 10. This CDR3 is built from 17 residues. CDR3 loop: CASSLVISGRQGETQYF. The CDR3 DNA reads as TGTGCCAGCAGCTTAGTTATTAGCGGGAGGCAAGGGGAGACCCAGTACTTC.

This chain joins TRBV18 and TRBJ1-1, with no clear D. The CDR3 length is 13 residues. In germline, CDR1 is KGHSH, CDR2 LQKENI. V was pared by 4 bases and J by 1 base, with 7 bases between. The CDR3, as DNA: TGTGCCAGCTCACTTAGGCAGAACACTGAAGCTTTCTTT. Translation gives CASSLRQNTEAFF. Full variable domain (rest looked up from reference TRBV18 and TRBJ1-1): NAGVMQNPRHLVRRRGQEARLRCSPMKGHSHVYWYRQLPEEGLKFMVYLQKENIIDESGMPKERFSAEFPKEGPSILRIQQVVRGDSAAYFCASSLRQNTEAFFGQGTRLTVV.

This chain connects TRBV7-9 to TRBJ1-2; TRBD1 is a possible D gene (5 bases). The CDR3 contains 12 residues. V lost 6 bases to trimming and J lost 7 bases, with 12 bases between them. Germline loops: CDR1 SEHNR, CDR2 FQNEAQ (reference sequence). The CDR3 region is CASSSGRLGYTF. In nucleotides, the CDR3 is TGTGCCAGCAGTTCAGGGAGGCTTGGCTACACCTTC.

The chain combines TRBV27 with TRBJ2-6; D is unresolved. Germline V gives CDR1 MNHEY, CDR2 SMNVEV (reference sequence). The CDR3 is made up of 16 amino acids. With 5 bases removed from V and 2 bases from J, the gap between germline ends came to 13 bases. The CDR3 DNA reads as TGTGCCAGCAGTCTAGGGAAGGTCACTGGGGCCAACGTCCTGACTTTC. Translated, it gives CASSLGKVTGANVLTF. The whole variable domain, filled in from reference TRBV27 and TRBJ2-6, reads EAQVTQNPRYLITVTGKKLTVTCSQNMNHEYMSWYRQDPGLGLRQIYYSMNVEVTDKGDVPEGYKVSRKEKRNFPLILESPSPNQTSLYFCASSLGKVTGANVLTFGAGSRLTVL.

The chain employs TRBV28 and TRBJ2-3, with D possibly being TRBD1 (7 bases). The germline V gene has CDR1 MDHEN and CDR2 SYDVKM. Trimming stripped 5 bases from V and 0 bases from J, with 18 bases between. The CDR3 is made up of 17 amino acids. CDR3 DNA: TGTGCCAGCAGTCCTCAAATGACAGGGACTAGCACAGATACGCAGTATTTT. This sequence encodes CASSPQMTGTSTDTQYF.